This TCR beta chain was observed in a study of T cell responses to AZD1222 COVID-19 vaccine. Study background: Analyses pooled second doses at about 4 or about 12 weeks.

The sample holds a few counts of this clone. V lost 3 bases, J lost 3 bases, and 25 bases lay in between. This CDR3 has 19 amino acids. The germline gives CDR1 MNHEY, CDR2 SVGEGT. Method: immunoSEQ multiplex PCR; TCRdb's copy keeps in-frame clones and lacks some. The repertoire holds some 100,000 clones, with about 89% as singletons. V gene TRBV6-2 or TRBV6-3 combines with J gene TRBJ2-3; TRBD1 might be the D (6 bases). The material was peripheral blood, obtained on day 0 of AZD1222 vaccination. The receptor was isolated from an adult in good health. The CDR3 nucleotides read TGTGCCAGCAGTTATTTCATTCGGTGGGGGCTGCCGCCTACAGATACGCAGTATTTT. Translation: CASSYFIRWGLPPTDTQYF.